What follows are 21 T cell receptor beta chains derived from one specimen sequenced in a study of shared clonotypes between healthy human individuals. Generated by immunoSEQ multiplex PCR, the TCRdb table keeps only in-frame clones and is missing some. The sample has over 2 million clones; under 95% are singletons. The source material was naive CD4+ T cells from PBMCs. The subset: CD45RA+ positively selected. Source of these receptors: a man aged 18-30 years in good health. Some clones in this sample may be carry-over from other donors' samples.

The J gene is TRBJ1-4, the V gene TRBV2, with 10 bases aligning to TRBD1. Germline values: CDR1 SNHLY, CDR2 FYNNEI. This CDR3 has 15 residues. Trimming removed 8 bases from V and 2 bases from J; junction bases left unmatched: 5. This CDR3 is CASDRGRATNEKLFF. The DNA of the CDR3 is TGTGCCAGCGACAGGGGGCGCGCCACTAATGAAAAACTGTTTTTT.

This chain connects TRBV6-5 to TRBJ1-6; 10 nucleotides agree with TRBD1. V gave up 8 bases and J gave up 6 bases; unmatched junction bases: 4. This CDR3 comprises 14 residues. Per germline, CDR1 MNHEY and CDR2 SVGAGI. The CDR3 is CASRGTGVNSPLHF. The CDR3 DNA is TGTGCCAGCCGAGGGACAGGGGTTAATTCACCCCTCCACTTT.

The chain is built from TRBV9 and TRBJ1-3; 10 nucleotides align to TRBD1. V lost 3 bases to trimming and J lost 0 bases; unmatched junction nucleotides: 6. This CDR3 has 17 amino acids. The germline gives CDR1 SGDLS, CDR2 YYNGEE. In nucleotides, the CDR3 is TGTGCCAGCAGCGCAAGACAGGGGGCATTCTCTGGAAACACCATATATTTT. Translation gives CASSARQGAFSGNTIYF.

In its sample, this clone was seen once. The genes are TRBV4-2 and TRBJ1-2; D gene uncertain. V gave up 5 bases and J gave up 8 bases, with 12 bases separating them. The CDR3 runs 12 residues. Per germline, CDR1 LGHNA and CDR2 YNFKEQ. CDR3 in DNA: TGTGCCAGCAGCTTGGATTACTTGGGCTACACCTTC. Translated, it gives CASSLDYLGYTF.

V and J are TRBV9 and TRBJ2-5; maybe TRBD1 (5 bases). Trimming stripped 3 bases from V and 4 bases from J, with 16 bases between. The germline V gene has CDR1 SGDLS and CDR2 YYNGEE. CDR3 size: 15 residues. This chain's CDR3 is CASSGTHHSRETQYF. The CDR3 DNA is TGTGCCAGCAGCGGGACACACCACTCACGAGAGACCCAGTACTTC.

The chain employs TRBV11-1 and TRBJ2-7; D may correspond to TRBD1 or TRBD2 (5 bases each). Germline CDR1 SGHAT, CDR2 FQDESV (reference sequence). The V end lost 6 bases, the J end lost 2 bases, and 17 bases lay between the germline ends. The CDR3 runs to 15 residues. CDR3 sequence: CASRGVLVGPYEQYF. CDR3 nucleotide sequence: TGTGCCAGCAGGGGAGTCCTTGTGGGGCCCTACGAGCAGTACTTC. The full variable domain, in which reference TRBV11-1 and TRBJ2-7 provide the parts outside the CDR3, is EAEVAQSPRYKITEKSQAVAFWCDPISGHATLYWYRQILGQGPELLVQFQDESVVDDSQLPKDRFSAERLKGVDSTLKIQPAELGDSAMYLCASRGVLVGPYEQYFGPGTRLTVT.

Points on this clone: Other DNA sequences in the sample encode the same CDR3. The chain couples TRBV7-2 to TRBJ1-2; the D gene is possibly TRBD1 (6 bases). V shed 6 bases and J shed 4 bases, with 9 bases lying between them. The CDR3 is 12 residues long. Germline CDR1 is SGHTA and CDR2 is FQGNSA. The CDR3 loop reads CASSPGVYGYTF. The CDR3, as DNA: TGTGCCAGCAGTCCAGGGGTCTATGGCTACACCTTC.

V is TRBV6-5 and J is TRBJ1-1; D is perhaps TRBD1 (6 bases). This CDR3 comprises 11 residues. Germline V gives CDR1 MNHEY, CDR2 SVGAGI. V gave up 7 bases and J gave up 8 bases, with 11 bases separating them. The CDR3 is CASKGGEEAFF. The CDR3 bases are TGTGCCAGCAAGGGGGGGGAAGAAGCTTTCTTT.

The rearrangement uses TRBV28 and TRBJ1-1; TRBD1 matches at 8 bases. Germline V gives CDR1 MDHEN, CDR2 SYDVKM. The CDR3 loop spans 14 amino acids. With 6 bases clipped from V and 2 bases from J, the junction kept 5 bases outside the gene matches. The DNA of the CDR3 is TGTGCCAGCAGCGCGGACAGGGCAAACACTGAAGCTTTCTTT. Its protein is CASSADRANTEAFF.

The chain uses TRBV28 and TRBJ1-3; a weak D match, TRBD1 (5 bases). The CDR3 sequence is 18 residues long. CDR1 MDHEN and CDR2 SYDVKM come from the germline V gene. V dropped 5 bases and J dropped 5 bases, with 25 bases sitting between them. DNA of the CDR3: TGTGCCAGCAGTCCCCCCCCGGGACTCCGTCGGTCCCGAAACACCATATATTTT. Protein product: CASSPPPGLRRSRNTIYF.

The chain uses TRBV28 and TRBJ1-1, with D maybe TRBD1 (5 bases). The CDR3 has 16 residues. CDR1 and CDR2 from the germline V gene are MDHEN and SYDVKM. Trimming left V 3 bases short and J 1 base short, with 15 bases between. Written as DNA, the CDR3 is TGTGCCAGCAGTTTGGAGGGGCGCGCGGGGAACACTGAAGCTTTCTTT. Translation: CASSLEGRAGNTEAFF. The variable domain in full, completed from reference TRBV28 and TRBJ1-1, reads DVKVTQSSRYLVKRTGEKVFLECVQDMDHENMFWYRQDPGLGLRLIYFSYDVKMKEKGDIPEGYSVSREKKERFSLILESASTNQTSMYLCASSLEGRAGNTEAFFGQGTRLTVV.

The V gene is TRBV7-8, the J gene TRBJ1-2, with D unresolved. Trimming took 5 bases from V and 4 from J, leaving 17 bases between them. Germline-derived CDR1 and CDR2 are SGHVS and FQNEAQ. CDR3 length: 15 residues. The CDR3 bases are TGTGCCAGCAGCCCGATAAGAAAATCTTTCTATGGCTACACCTTC. Protein product: CASSPIRKSFYGYTF.

V is TRBV6-5 and J is TRBJ1-1, with a tentative D call TRBD1 (5 bases). Germline values: CDR1 MNHEY, CDR2 SVGAGI. The CDR3 has 16 amino acids. V shed 1 base and J shed 6 bases, with 18 bases lying between them. The DNA of the CDR3 is TGTGCCAGCAGTTACTATAGGGGAGGAGTGACGGCTGAAGCTTTCTTT. Its protein product is CASSYYRGGVTAEAFF.

J is TRBJ2-1 and V is TRBV6-1, with D perhaps TRBD1 or TRBD2 (5 bases each). Germline lookup yields CDR1 MNHNS and CDR2 SASEGT. This CDR3 has 13 amino acids. V shed 11 bases and J shed 0 bases, with 11 bases lying between them. The CDR3 DNA follows: TGTGCCGGCAAGGGGAGCTCCTACAATGAGCAGTTCTTC. It translates to CAGKGSSYNEQFF.

The chain joins TRBV6-6 to TRBJ2-2, with no clear D. Germline V CDR1 and CDR2: MNHNY, SVGAGI (reference sequence). This CDR3 comprises 13 residues. V lost 6 bases and J lost 7, with 12 bases in between. CDR3: CASSPTSVGELFF. In DNA, the CDR3 is TGTGCCAGCAGCCCAACTTCGGTCGGGGAGCTGTTTTTT.

The chain combines TRBV28 with TRBJ2-7; 7 positions match TRBD2. From germline, CDR1 is MDHEN and CDR2 SYDVKM. V lost 7 bases and J lost 0; bases outside the gene matches: 3. The CDR3 spans 13 residues. This CDR3 reads CASTGGGSYEQYF. The CDR3 DNA sequence: TGTGCCAGCACAGGCGGGGGCTCCTACGAGCAGTACTTC.

The gene calls are TRBV5-1 and TRBJ2-1, with TRBD1 identical over 10 bases. With 4 bases clipped from V and 0 bases from J, the junction kept 4 bases outside the gene matches. The length of the CDR3 is 16 residues. CDR1 is SGHRS, CDR2 YFSETQ, per germline. The DNA of the CDR3 is TGCGCCAGCAGCCGACAGGGGGCCGACTCCTACAATGAGCAGTTCTTC. This encodes CASSRQGADSYNEQFF.

This rearrangement joins TRBV7-7 to TRBJ2-1; 7 positions agree with TRBD2. The J segment lost 1 base and the V segment lost 1 base, leaving 1 base of the junction unmatched. Germline CDR1 SSHAT, CDR2 FNYEAQ (reference sequence). The CDR3 totals 15 residues. The CDR3 DNA reads TGTGCCAGCAGCTTAGGCGGGAGATCCTACAATGAGCAGTTCTTC. Amino acid sequence: CASSLGGRSYNEQFF.

This rearrangement joins TRBV10-3 to TRBJ2-2; 8 nucleotides line up with TRBD1. This CDR3 has 14 amino acids. CDR1 ENHRY and CDR2 SYGVKD come from the germline V gene. J gave up 8 bases and V 5 bases, and 7 bases lay outside the gene matches. The DNA of the CDR3 is TGTGCCATCAGTCTAACAGGGGGAGTAGGGGAGCTGTTTTTT. It translates to CAISLTGGVGELFF.

This chain links TRBV19 with TRBJ2-5; D possibly corresponds to TRBD1 (8 bases). CDR1 is LNHDA and CDR2 is SQIVND in the germline V gene (reference sequence). The CDR3 length is 13 residues. The V gene lost 9 bases and the J gene lost 3 bases, with 14 bases spanning the gap. The CDR3 is CARRETGEETQYF. The CDR3 DNA sequence: TGTGCCAGGCGGGAGACAGGGGAAGAGACCCAGTACTTC.

With respect to this clone: Other DNA sequences from this sample encode an identical CDR3 as well. As DNA, the CDR3 is TGTGCCAGTAGTGAGGGCAGCAAAGAGACCCAGTACTTC. This translates into CASSEGSKETQYF. The V call is TRBV19, the J call TRBJ2-5; a possible D gene is TRBD2 (5 bases). Germline lookup yields CDR1 LNHDA and CDR2 SQIVND (reference sequence). The CDR3 runs 13 residues. The V end was cut by 5 bases, the J end by 3 bases, with 10 bases between.